Listed below are T cell receptor beta chains from one sample, sequenced in a study of cytomegalovirus exposure and HLA in healthy donors. The protocol was immunoSEQ multiplex PCR, while the TCRdb copy is restricted to in-frame clones and leaves out a portion. The sample lists approximately 190,000 clones, roughly 80% occurring once. Sequenced input: PBMCs. These receptors were obtained from a man aged 40-50 years in good health and CMV-seropositive. Each CDR3 is given with its conserved first and last residue. A D gene is named only where the DNA matches it firmly. The listing skips clone size in some rows; elsewhere it reads once, few, many or a size class.

CASSLVVGRGYNEQFF TGTGCCAGCAGCTTAGTAGTTGGCAGGGGGTACAATGAGCAGTTCTTC NA TRBJ2-1 TRBD1 TRBV7-2
CASGSGITTDTQYF TGCGCCAGCGGCAGTGGCATTACCACAGATACGCAGTATTTT NA TRBJ2-3 NA TRBV4-3
CASSQRYSDRPLYEQYF TGCGCCAGCAGCCAAAGATATTCGGACAGGCCACTCTACGAGCAGTACTTC NA TRBJ2-7 TRBD1 TRBV4-1
CASSFLAEQYF TGTGCCAGCAGCTTTCTGGCCGAGCAGTACTTC NA TRBJ2-7 NA TRBV7-9
CASSPPQGVDEKLFF TGTGCCAGCTCACCACCTCAGGGTGTGGATGAAAAACTGTTTTTT once TRBJ1-4 NA TRBV18
CASSPAQTNEKLFF TGTGCCAGCAGCCCCGCACAGACTAATGAAAAACTGTTTTTT NA TRBJ1-4 NA TRBV9
CASSSIFEAGLHNEQFF TGTGCCAGCAGCTCGATTTTTGAAGCGGGGCTGCACAATGAGCAGTTCTTC NA TRBJ2-1 TRBD2 TRBV7-2
CASSPGSPGANVLTF TGTGCCAGCAGCCCCGGGAGTCCTGGGGCCAACGTCCTGACTTTC NA TRBJ2-6 NA TRBV5-4
CASSLVRGSTGELFF TGTGCCAGCAGCTTAGTAAGGGGAAGCACCGGGGAGCTGTTTTTT NA TRBJ2-2 NA TRBV7-9
CASSISGGARETQYF TGTGCCAGCAGTATTAGCGGGGGGGCTCGAGAGACCCAGTACTTC NA TRBJ2-5 TRBD2 TRBV2
CASSFGGLARNNEQFF TGTGCCAGCAGTTTCGGGGGACTAGCGCGTAACAATGAGCAGTTCTTC NA TRBJ2-1 TRBD2 TRBV27